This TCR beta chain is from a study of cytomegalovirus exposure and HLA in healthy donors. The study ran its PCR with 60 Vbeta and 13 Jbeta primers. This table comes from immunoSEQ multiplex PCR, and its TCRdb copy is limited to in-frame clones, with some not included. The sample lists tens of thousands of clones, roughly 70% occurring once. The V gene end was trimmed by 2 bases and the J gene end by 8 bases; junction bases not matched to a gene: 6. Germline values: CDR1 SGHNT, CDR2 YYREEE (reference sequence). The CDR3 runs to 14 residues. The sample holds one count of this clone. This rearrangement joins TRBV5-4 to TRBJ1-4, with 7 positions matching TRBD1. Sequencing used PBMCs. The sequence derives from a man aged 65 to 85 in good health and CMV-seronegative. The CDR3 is CASSFQGVEEKLFF. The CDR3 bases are TGTGCCAGCAGCTTCCAGGGGGTCGAAGAAAAACTGTTTTTT.